These 21 T cell receptor beta chains originate from one sample sequenced in a study of blood T cell repertoires in COVID-19. The repertoire was sequenced with immunoSEQ multiplex PCR; TCRdb's copy has only in-frame clones and lacks some. The sample comprises tens of thousands of clones, roughly 78% of which are singletons, and 4% to 5.5% rests with the top ten. Sequencing input: peripheral blood. These receptors were obtained from a woman aged 70-85 years with acute or convalescent COVID-19.

The CDR3: CASSEGPLFSPLHF. DNA for the CDR3: TGTGCCAGCAGTGAAGGTCCCCTATTCTCACCCCTCCACTTT. The V gene is TRBV2, the J gene TRBJ1-6; no definite D call. Germline V gives CDR1 SNHLY, CDR2 FYNNEI. Trimming cost V 1 base and J 10 bases, with 11 bases left between them. CDR3 length: 14 amino acids.

This chain links TRBV19 with TRBJ1-1, with D unresolved. The CDR3 is 12 amino acids. V gave up 2 bases and J gave up 1 base, with 2 bases separating them. Germline V gene data show CDR1 as LNHDA and CDR2 as SQIVND (reference sequence). The CDR3 region has the DNA TGTGCCAGTAGTATACGGAACACTGAAGCTTTCTTT. The encoded protein is CASSIRNTEAFF.

This sequence joins TRBV7-9 and TRBJ1-5; 8 bases are a match to TRBD1. Losses at the gene ends were 4 bases for V and 0 bases for J; bases not matched to a gene: 8. CDR3 length: 17 amino acids. Germline loops: CDR1 SEHNR, CDR2 FQNEAQ (reference sequence). The CDR3 DNA sequence: TGTGCCAGCAGCTCAGGACAGGGAGGCTATAGCAATCAGCCCCAGCATTTT. Protein: CASSSGQGGYSNQPQHF.

The rearrangement links TRBV9 to TRBJ2-3; TRBD2 might be the D (6 bases). CDR3 size: 16 residues. Deletions cut 4 bases from V and 2 bases from J, with 17 bases between. CDR1 and CDR2 from the germline V gene are SGDLS and YYNGEE. CDR3 region: CASSPTGDSLTDTQYF. DNA for the CDR3: TGTGCCAGCAGCCCCACGGGGGACTCGCTCACAGATACGCAGTATTTT.

As DNA, the CDR3 is TGCAGCGTTGAATCAGGGCGATACAATGAGCAGTTCTTC. Translated, it gives CSVESGRYNEQFF. The rearrangement uses TRBV29-1 and TRBJ2-1, with D maybe TRBD1 (5 bases). CDR3 length: 13 amino acids. Germline V CDR1 and CDR2: SQVTM, ANQGSEA. V lost 2 bases and J lost 4, with 9 bases in between.

This clone occurred once. The chain combines TRBV5-1 with TRBJ1-3, with 7 bases fitting TRBD1. From germline, CDR1 is SGHRS and CDR2 YFSETQ. The CDR3 is made up of 16 amino acids. V trimming: 6 bases; J trimming: 4 bases; junction bases outside the gene matches: 13. The CDR3 region is CASTYGGDSRGNTIYF. CDR3 bases: TGCGCCAGCACCTATGGTGGGGACAGTCGGGGAAACACCATATATTTT.

J is TRBJ1-1 and V is TRBV10-3, with TRBD1 matching over 7 bases. The V gene's germline CDR1 is ENHRY and CDR2 SYGVKD. The CDR3 has 14 amino acids. V was clipped by 6 bases and J by 4 bases; unmatched bases: 8. The CDR3 coding sequence is TGTGCCATCAGCCCACAGGGGAAGGCCACTGAAGCTTTCTTT. Translating gives CAISPQGKATEAFF.

This sequence joins TRBV3-1 (or the pseudogene TRBV3-2) and TRBJ1-2; D is uncertain. Germline V gives CDR1 LGHDT, CDR2 YNNKEL (reference sequence). Between the trimmed V and J ends, which lost 0 bases and 4 bases, there was a span of 15 bases. The CDR3 loop spans 16 amino acids. The CDR3 DNA reads as TGTGCCAGCAGCCAAGATATTCATGGAGGAGGCTATGGCTACACCTTC. This encodes CASSQDIHGGGYGYTF.

The chain carries TRBV3-1 (or the pseudogene TRBV3-2) and TRBJ1-1, with D unresolved. V lost 0 bases, J lost 5 bases, and 7 bases lay in between. The germline V gene has CDR1 LGHDT and CDR2 YNNKEL (reference sequence). The CDR3 sequence is 13 residues long. The CDR3 region has the DNA TGTGCCAGCAGCCAAGAAAGGGAGACTGAAGCTTTCTTT. Amino acid sequence: CASSQERETEAFF.

This chain connects TRBV19 to TRBJ1-2, with a tentative D call TRBD1 (5 bases). CDR3 length: 14 residues. The germline V gene has CDR1 LNHDA and CDR2 SQIVND (reference sequence). V lost 6 bases and J 4 bases, leaving 15 bases between the germline ends. CDR3 DNA: TGTGCCAGTAGCCGGATTACGGACACCTATGGCTACACCTTC. It codes for CASSRITDTYGYTF.

This clone came up once. V usage is TRBV9 and J usage is TRBJ2-3, with 7 nucleotides matching TRBD2. J lost 1 base, V lost 3 bases, and 5 bases had no gene match. Germline CDR1 reads SGDLS; CDR2 reads YYNGEE. The CDR3 runs 15 residues. The CDR3 DNA reads TGTGCCAGCAGCGGGTCGGGGGGTGGCACAGATACGCAGTATTTT. Translated, it gives CASSGSGGGTDTQYF.

This chain links TRBV10-3 with TRBJ2-3; D is undetermined. The germline gives CDR1 ENHRY, CDR2 SYGVKD. The CDR3 is 14 residues long. The germline V and J ends were trimmed by 6 bases and 3 bases, with 13 bases remaining between them. The CDR3 nucleotides are TGTGCCATCAGGCCCATCGCGGCAACAGATACGCAGTATTTT. Residues: CAIRPIAATDTQYF.

A few counts support this clone. This chain connects TRBV11-3 to TRBJ1-1; 7 bases match TRBD1. This CDR3 comprises 15 residues. V was clipped by 5 bases and J by 0 bases; unmatched bases: 6. Germline-derived CDR1 and CDR2 are SGHNT and YENEEA. CDR3 nucleotide sequence: TGTGCCAGCAGCCCCACAGGGGTTATGAACACTGAAGCTTTCTTT. As protein: CASSPTGVMNTEAFF.

This CDR3 reads CASSQVGQILSETQYF. The CDR3, as DNA: TGTGCCAGCAGCCAAGTTGGACAGATCCTGTCCGAGACCCAGTACTTC. The chain joins TRBV4-2 to TRBJ2-5; perhaps TRBD1 as D (6 bases). V was shortened by 1 base and J by 5 bases, with 17 bases between the two germline ends. Germline V gives CDR1 LGHNA, CDR2 YNFKEQ. The CDR3 has 16 amino acids.

The CDR3 DNA sequence: TGTGCCAGCAGCTCCGGGTACTACGAGCAGTACTTC. Amino acids: CASSSGYYEQYF. V is TRBV7-2 and J is TRBJ2-7, with D unclear. With 4 bases removed from V and 3 bases from J, the gap between germline ends came to 7 bases. The length of the CDR3 is 12 residues. Germline V CDR1 and CDR2: SGHTA, FQGNSA.

The rearrangement joins TRBV2 to TRBJ2-7; 7 bases map to TRBD1. The germline V gene has CDR1 SNHLY and CDR2 FYNNEI. The CDR3 is 13 amino acids. V lost 5 bases, J lost 5 bases, and 6 bases stayed unmatched. CDR3 nucleotide sequence: TGTGCCAGCAGTCAGGGAACAGGGGACGAGCAGTACTTC. Translated, it gives CASSQGTGDEQYF.

The chain employs TRBV7-2 and TRBJ2-1; the D gene is possibly TRBD1 (6 bases). The CDR3 spans 15 residues. The V end lost 5 bases, the J end lost 2 bases, and 13 bases lay between the germline ends. Germline CDR1 and CDR2: SGHTA and FQGNSA. The DNA for the CDR3 is TGTGCCAGCAGCCCCAATAGACAGGCCTACAATGAGCAGTTCTTC. It is translated as CASSPNRQAYNEQFF.

The J gene is TRBJ1-1, the V gene TRBV29-1, with 9 bases matching TRBD1. This CDR3 has 13 residues. With V trimmed by 4 bases and J by 4 bases, 4 bases remained unmatched. Germline values: CDR1 SQVTM, CDR2 ANQGSEA. The CDR3 DNA reads as TGCAGCGTTGTCAGGACAGGGGTCACTGAAGCTTTCTTT. It encodes CSVVRTGVTEAFF.

The chain combines TRBV9 with TRBJ2-2; possible D gene TRBD2, 5 bases. CDR1 SGDLS and CDR2 YYNGEE come from the germline V gene. The V end lost 0 bases, the J end lost 6 bases, and 9 bases lay between the germline ends. The CDR3 consists of 14 residues. The CDR3 here is CASSVGLAPGELFF. In nucleotides, the CDR3 is TGTGCCAGCAGCGTAGGGCTAGCCCCCGGGGAGCTGTTTTTT.

The chain combines TRBV7-2 with TRBJ1-2; 11 nucleotides line up with TRBD1. J gave up 8 bases and V 4 bases, and 12 bases lay outside the gene matches. Germline loops: CDR1 SGHTA, CDR2 FQGNSA. This CDR3 comprises 16 residues. The CDR3 loop is CASSSIQPGQGGGYTF. CDR3 in DNA: TGTGCCAGCAGCTCGATTCAACCGGGACAGGGGGGAGGCTACACCTTC.

The chain combines TRBV19 with TRBJ2-7, with TRBD2 matching 8 bases. This CDR3 has 15 residues. V dropped 4 bases and J dropped 5; count of bases not matched to a gene: 10. Per the germline V gene, CDR1 is LNHDA and CDR2 is SQIVND (reference sequence). The CDR3 DNA sequence: TGTGCCAGTAGTAAAAGTAGCGGGATCCTAAACGAGCAGTACTTC. Its protein product is CASSKSSGILNEQYF.